The clone carrying this TCR beta chain was observed a handful of times. Its antigen remains unidentified. Only in-frame clones appear in the TCRdb table, and some are missing; sequencing was by immunoSEQ multiplex PCR. The sample lists about 39,000 clones, around 83% seen once, with around 7% in the top ten. The sample originates from a study of CD4 T cells in relation to SARS-CoV-2 and coronaviruses. The CDR3 covers 12 residues. Trimming took 6 bases from V and 5 from J, leaving 10 bases between them. Per the germline V gene, CDR1 is ENHRY and CDR2 is SYGVKD. The source material was naive CD4+ T cells from PBMCs, cultured in vitro. Documented subset: naive CD4+ T cells isolated by negative enrichment. The source is an adult with COVID-19. The rearrangement links TRBV10-3 to TRBJ1-1; no reliable D call. CDR3 sequence (DNA): TGTGCCATCAGGGGATCGGGGACTGAAGCTTTCTTT. This encodes CAIRGSGTEAFF.